One and the same sample provided the 6 T cell receptor beta chains below, sequenced in a study of shared clonotypes between healthy human individuals. Repertoires were generated with immunoSEQ multiplex PCR, while TCRdb's copy carries only in-frame clones and drops some. Found here are approximately 1.4 million clones, around 98% of them singletons; the top ten hold 0.4% to 0.45%. The sequenced sample was naive CD4+ T cells sorted from blood. Subset noted: CD45RA+ positively selected. The source of these receptors is a man aged 25-45 years in good health.

The chain combines TRBV6-1 with TRBJ1-2; D gene ambiguous. Germline values: CDR1 MNHNS, CDR2 SASEGT. CDR3 size: 12 residues. Trimming removed 5 bases at V and 2 bases at J, with 6 bases between. The CDR3 sequence is CASSRINYGYTF. Written as DNA, the CDR3 is TGTGCCAGCAGTCGAATAAACTATGGCTACACCTTC.

The chain has TRBV7-3 and TRBJ2-1; 7 bases match TRBD2. The CDR3 runs to 16 residues. CDR1 and CDR2 from the germline V gene are SGHTA and FQGTGA. Trimming cost V 5 bases and J 7 bases; bases outside gene matches: 14. CDR3 residues: CASSDRAGPFGNEQFF. The CDR3, as DNA: TGTGCCAGCAGCGACCGAGCGGGACCCTTTGGGAATGAGCAGTTCTTC.

This chain uses TRBV6-1 with TRBJ2-3; TRBD2 matches 9 bases. CDR1 MNHNS and CDR2 SASEGT come from the germline V gene. CDR3 length: 17 amino acids. V lost 1 base, J lost 6 bases, and 11 bases stayed unmatched. This CDR3 reads CASSEDPGLAGRDTQYF. CDR3 DNA sequence: TGTGCCAGCAGTGAAGATCCCGGGCTAGCGGGAAGGGATACGCAGTATTTT.

The V gene is TRBV7-6, the J gene TRBJ2-4; 8 bases line up with TRBD2. Germline V gene lookup returns CDR1 SGHVS and CDR2 FNYEAQ. The ends lost 5 bases at V and 1 base at J; junction bases unmatched: 10. The CDR3 extends over 17 amino acids. This CDR3 reads CASSPISGTLAKNIQYF. As DNA, the CDR3 is TGTGCCAGCAGCCCGATTAGCGGGACCCTCGCCAAAAACATTCAGTACTTC.

The V gene is TRBV5-1, the J gene TRBJ2-3, with 7 nucleotides matching TRBD2. The CDR3 spans 14 residues. With 9 bases clipped from V and 0 bases from J, the junction kept 7 bases outside the gene matches. Germline CDR1 is SGHRS and CDR2 is YFSETQ. CDR3 loop: CATRAGPSTDTQYF. For the CDR3, the DNA is TGCGCCACCCGAGCGGGACCCAGCACAGATACGCAGTATTTT. The variable domain in full, with the rest retrieved from reference TRBV5-1 and TRBJ2-3, is KAGVTQTPRYLIKTRGQQVTLSCSPISGHRSVSWYQQTPGQGLQFLFEYFSETQRNKGNFPGRFSGRQFSNSRSEMNVSTLELGDSALYLCATRAGPSTDTQYFGPGTRLTVL.

The genes are TRBV30 and TRBJ1-5, with D possibly being TRBD1 (6 bases). CDR3 length: 14 residues. Germline V CDR1 and CDR2: GTSNPN, SVGIG (reference sequence). Between the trimmed V and J ends, which lost 4 bases and 7 bases, there was a span of 17 bases. CDR3 sequence: CAWMAKRGQQPQHF. The CDR3 coding sequence is TGTGCCTGGATGGCGAAGAGGGGACAACAGCCCCAGCATTTT.